This is a list of T cell receptor beta chains from one sample in a study of monozygotic twins with inflammatory bowel disease. For each CDR3 protein, TCRdb gives one entry from its re-call of the 5' RACE reads, without DNA. This sample's table reports 110,000 to 150,000 distinct CDR3 sequences. Sequences were obtained from blood. These receptors originate from a human donor with ulcerative colitis or Crohn's disease, or a healthy co-twin of an affected twin (not recorded which). CDR3s include the opening cysteine and the closing phenylalanine or tryptophan.

j_gene: TRBJ2-7
v_gene: TRBV5-1
CDR3aa: CASSRRTGIEQYF

j_gene: TRBJ2-7
v_gene: TRBV20-1
CDR3aa: CSALGLYEQYF

j_gene: TRBJ2-7
v_gene: TRBV28
CDR3aa: CASSLVGGASYEQYF

j_gene: TRBJ2-3
v_gene: TRBV19
CDR3aa: CASSSGTGLPDTQYF

j_gene: TRBJ2-7
v_gene: TRBV15
CDR3aa: CATSRDRYEQYF

j_gene: TRBJ1-2
v_gene: TRBV18
CDR3aa: CASSQLGQGDYGYTF

j_gene: TRBJ1-2
v_gene: TRBV7-9
CDR3aa: CASSSGQALYGYTF

j_gene: TRBJ2-5
v_gene: TRBV24-1
CDR3aa: CATSDRESPGEETQYF

j_gene: TRBJ2-4
v_gene: TRBV19
CDR3aa: CASSTAGTAKNIQYF

j_gene: TRBJ1-1
v_gene: TRBV9
CDR3aa: CASSEGQANTEAFF

j_gene: TRBJ1-1
v_gene: TRBV20-1
CDR3aa: CSAQSPGLGTEAFF

j_gene: TRBJ1-2
v_gene: TRBV20-1
CDR3aa: CSARDRTTGLAHTF

j_gene: TRBJ2-1
v_gene: TRBV5-4
CDR3aa: CASSPGPEYNEQFF

j_gene: TRBJ2-7
v_gene: TRBV7-3
CDR3aa: CASSLDRGIPYEQYF

j_gene: TRBJ1-2
v_gene: TRBV7-2
CDR3aa: CASSLIGGAGYTF

j_gene: TRBJ2-3
v_gene: TRBV7-9
CDR3aa: CASSQGTSGLRGDTQYF

j_gene: TRBJ2-4
v_gene: TRBV7-3
CDR3aa: CASSRAGPRNIQYF

j_gene: TRBJ2-2
v_gene: TRBV30
CDR3aa: CAWRGTANTGELFF

j_gene: TRBJ1-1
v_gene: TRBV10-1
CDR3aa: CASSGATEAFF

j_gene: TRBJ2-2
v_gene: TRBV7-6
CDR3aa: CASSRGLALGGTGELFF

j_gene: TRBJ2-7
v_gene: TRBV12-3/TRBV12-4
CDR3aa: CASRGGVKGDSYEQYF

j_gene: TRBJ2-3
v_gene: TRBV5-1
CDR3aa: CASSAAGDDTDTQYF

j_gene: TRBJ1-2
v_gene: TRBV20-1
CDR3aa: CSARVPTGFYGYTF

j_gene: TRBJ2-2
v_gene: TRBV5-1
CDR3aa: CASSSMTGGLTGELFF

j_gene: TRBJ2-5
v_gene: TRBV2
CDR3aa: CASSAGGQGQETQYF

j_gene: TRBJ2-5
v_gene: TRBV20-1
CDR3aa: CSAIGGETQYF

j_gene: TRBJ1-6
v_gene: TRBV28
CDR3aa: CASTLRRVSPLHF

j_gene: TRBJ1-1
v_gene: TRBV5-1
CDR3aa: CASSPIAGHQNTEAFF

j_gene: TRBJ2-7
v_gene: TRBV5-1
CDR3aa: CASSYSRSYEQYF